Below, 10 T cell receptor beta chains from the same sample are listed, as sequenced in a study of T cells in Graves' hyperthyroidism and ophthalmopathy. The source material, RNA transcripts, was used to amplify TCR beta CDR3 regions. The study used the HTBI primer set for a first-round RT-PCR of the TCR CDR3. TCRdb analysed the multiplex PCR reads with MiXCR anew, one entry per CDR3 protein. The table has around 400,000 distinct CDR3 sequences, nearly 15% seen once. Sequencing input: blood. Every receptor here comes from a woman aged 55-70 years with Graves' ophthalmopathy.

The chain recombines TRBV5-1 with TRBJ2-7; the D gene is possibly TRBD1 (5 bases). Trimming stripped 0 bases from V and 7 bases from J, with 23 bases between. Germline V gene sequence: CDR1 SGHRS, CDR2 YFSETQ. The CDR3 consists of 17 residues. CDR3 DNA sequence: TGCGCCAGCAGCTTGGCGATGCCAGGGTTGGGCTCTTTTGAGCAGTACTTC. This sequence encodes CASSLAMPGLGSFEQYF. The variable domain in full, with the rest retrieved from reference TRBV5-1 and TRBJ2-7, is KAGVTQTPRYLIKTRGQQVTLSCSPISGHRSVSWYQQTPGQGLQFLFEYFSETQRNKGNFPGRFSGRQFSNSRSEMNVSTLELGDSALYLCASSLAMPGLGSFEQYFGPGTRLTVT.

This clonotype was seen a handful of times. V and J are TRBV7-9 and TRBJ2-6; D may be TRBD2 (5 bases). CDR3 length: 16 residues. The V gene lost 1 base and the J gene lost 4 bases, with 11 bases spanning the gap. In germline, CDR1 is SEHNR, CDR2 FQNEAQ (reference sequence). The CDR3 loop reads CASSLGSGFGANVLTF. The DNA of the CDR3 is TGTGCCAGCAGCTTAGGATCGGGGTTCGGGGCCAACGTCCTGACTTTC. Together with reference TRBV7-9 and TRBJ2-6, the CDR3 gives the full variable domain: DTGVSQNPRHKITKRGQNVTFRCDPISEHNRLYWYRQTLGQGPEFLTYFQNEAQLEKSRLLSDRFSAERPKGSFSTLEIQRTEQGDSAMYLCASSLGSGFGANVLTFGAGSRLTVL.

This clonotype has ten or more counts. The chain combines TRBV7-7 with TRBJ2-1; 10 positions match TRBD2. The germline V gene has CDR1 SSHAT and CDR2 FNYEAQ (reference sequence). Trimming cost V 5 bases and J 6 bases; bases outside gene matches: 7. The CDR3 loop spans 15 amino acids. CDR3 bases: TGTGCCAGCAGCGCAGCGGGAGGGCCGAGCAATGAGCAGTTCTTC. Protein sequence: CASSAAGGPSNEQFF.

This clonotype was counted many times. CDR3 in amino acids: CASSPDGGPNQPQHF. CDR3 sequence (DNA): TGCGCCAGCAGCCCCGACGGAGGCCCCAATCAGCCCCAGCATTTT. The chain has TRBV5-1 and TRBJ1-5; D gene unclear. V lost 4 bases and J 3 bases, leaving 14 bases between the germline ends. The CDR3 length is 15 residues. Germline V gene lookup returns CDR1 SGHRS and CDR2 YFSETQ. Full variable domain (rest looked up from reference TRBV5-1 and TRBJ1-5): KAGVTQTPRYLIKTRGQQVTLSCSPISGHRSVSWYQQTPGQGLQFLFEYFSETQRNKGNFPGRFSGRQFSNSRSEMNVSTLELGDSALYLCASSPDGGPNQPQHFGDGTRLSIL.

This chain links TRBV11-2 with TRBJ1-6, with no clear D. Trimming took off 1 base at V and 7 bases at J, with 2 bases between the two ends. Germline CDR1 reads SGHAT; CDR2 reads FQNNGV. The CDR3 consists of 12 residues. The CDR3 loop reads CASSLVNSPLHF. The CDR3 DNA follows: TGTGCCAGCAGCTTAGTCAATTCACCCCTCCACTTT.

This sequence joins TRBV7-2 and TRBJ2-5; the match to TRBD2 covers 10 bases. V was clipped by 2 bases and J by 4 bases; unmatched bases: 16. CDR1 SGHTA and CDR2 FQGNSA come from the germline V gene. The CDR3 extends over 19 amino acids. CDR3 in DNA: TGTGCCAGCAGCTTAAGCGGGAGGGCCGGCCGGGGGAGTGGAGAGACCCAGTACTTC. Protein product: CASSLSGRAGRGSGETQYF.

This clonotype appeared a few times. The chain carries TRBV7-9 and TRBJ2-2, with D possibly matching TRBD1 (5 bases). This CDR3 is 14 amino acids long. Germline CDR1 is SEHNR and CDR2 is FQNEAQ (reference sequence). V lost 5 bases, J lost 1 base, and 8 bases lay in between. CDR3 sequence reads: CASSGGQNTGELFF. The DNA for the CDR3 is TGTGCCAGCAGCGGCGGACAGAACACCGGGGAGCTGTTTTTT.

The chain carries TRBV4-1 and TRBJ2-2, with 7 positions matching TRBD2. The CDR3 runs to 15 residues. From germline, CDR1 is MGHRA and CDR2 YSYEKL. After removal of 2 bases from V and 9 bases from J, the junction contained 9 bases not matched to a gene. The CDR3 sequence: CASSQPPGGIRELFF. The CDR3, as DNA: TGCGCCAGCAGCCAACCCCCGGGGGGAATCCGGGAGCTGTTTTTT.

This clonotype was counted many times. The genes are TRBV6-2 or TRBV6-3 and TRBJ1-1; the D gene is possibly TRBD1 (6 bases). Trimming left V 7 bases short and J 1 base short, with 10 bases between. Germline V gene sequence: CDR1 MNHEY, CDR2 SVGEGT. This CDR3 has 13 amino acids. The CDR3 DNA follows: TGTGCCAGCATCAGGGGCAGGAACACTGAAGCTTTCTTT. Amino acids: CASIRGRNTEAFF.

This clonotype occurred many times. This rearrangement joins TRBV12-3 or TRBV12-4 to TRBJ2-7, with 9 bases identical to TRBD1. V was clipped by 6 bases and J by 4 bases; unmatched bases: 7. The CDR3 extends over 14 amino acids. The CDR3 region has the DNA TGTGCCAGCAGCCCCCCGGGACAGGGTTACGAGCAGTACTTC. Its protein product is CASSPPGQGYEQYF.